This T cell receptor beta chain was captured in a study of T-cell reconstitution after alpha-beta-depleted transplantation in children. CDR1 is MGHDK and CDR2 is SYGVNS in the germline V gene. The length of the CDR3 is 15 residues. Between the trimmed V and J ends, which lost 2 bases and 4 bases, there was a span of 12 bases. This clonotype was counted ten times or more. Preparation of the TCRbeta library involved a method that used unique molecular identifiers. TCRdb independently ran MiXCR on the PCR reads; one entry per CDR3 protein. The sample has 190,000 or so distinct CDR3 sequences, approximately 7% seen once.

The rearrangement uses TRBV25-1 and TRBJ1-5; possibly TRBD1 for D (5 bases). Specimen: PBMCs from the stem cell graft donor, collected from the stem cell graft. The sequence came from a human donor who donated a stem cell graft to a child with Wiskott-Aldrich syndrome. The CDR3 DNA is TGTGCCAGCAGTGAAGGGGGTACCACTAATCAGCCCCAGCATTTT. Protein: CASSEGGTTNQPQHF. The entire variable domain, with the rest obtained from reference TRBV25-1 and TRBJ1-5, is as follows: EADIYQTPRYLVIGTGKKITLECSQTMGHDKMYWYQQDPGMELHLIHYSYGVNSTEKGDLSSESTVSRIRTEHFPLTLESARPSHTSQYLCASSEGGTTNQPQHFGDGTRLSIL.